This TCR beta chain was identified in a study of cytomegalovirus exposure and HLA in healthy donors. Findings and caveats of the study: Later analysis associated a missense DCLRE1C variant with TCR beta V- and J-gene trimming. Fewer N-insertions (relative to the roughly 630-donor mean) were reportedly seen in an Asian-associated ancestry cluster in a later analysis.

Primers included in the PCR were 60 Vbeta and 13 Jbeta primers. TCRdb's copy holds only in-frame clones and misses some; the assay was immunoSEQ multiplex PCR. Of about 150,000 clones detected, less than 90% appear once; the ten largest clones hold about 2.6%. This CDR3 contains 13 residues. Germline values: CDR1 SGHAT, CDR2 FQNNGV. Trimming shortened V by 5 bases and J by 8 bases, and 15 bases separated the two germline ends. Concerning this clone itself: What it binds is not known.

This sequence was found in a boy aged 2 to 9 in good health and CMV-seronegative. The rearrangement uses TRBV11-2 and TRBJ1-1; D is possibly TRBD1 (6 bases). The specimen sequenced was PBMCs. Written as DNA, the CDR3 is TGTGCCAGCAGCACGTCACCGCAGGGGGAAGCTTTCTTT. Protein sequence: CASSTSPQGEAFF.